Following are 25 T cell receptor beta chains from one sample sequenced in a study of identical twins' blood T cells. TCRdb independently ran MiXCR on the 5' RACE reads; one entry per CDR3 protein. Of 400,000 or so distinct CDR3 sequences in the sample, about 28% were seen once. Sequenced input: PBMCs. These receptors came from a woman aged 18 to 55 in good health.

A note on this clonotype: Germline is not matched at one junction end, which may reflect a read error. V usage is TRBV2 and J usage is TRBJ1-1; the D is unclear. Germline V gives CDR1 SNHLY, CDR2 FYNNEI. This CDR3 region has 12 residues. The chain's CDR3 is CASSVKGTEDFF. In DNA form, the CDR3 reads TGTGCCAGCAGTGTCAAGGGCACTGAAGATTTCTTT.

The chain links TRBV10-2 to TRBJ2-3; either TRBD1 or TRBD2 may supply D (5 bases each). Germline V gene sequence: CDR1 WSHSY, CDR2 SAAADI. The CDR3 runs to 13 residues. V gave up 10 bases and J gave up 4 bases, with 15 bases separating them. The CDR3 is CATREGTADTQYF. CDR3 bases: TGCGCCACCAGGGAAGGGACGGCAGATACGCAGTATTTT.

This clonotype was counted a single time. This rearrangement joins TRBV20-1 to TRBJ1-2, with TRBD1 matching 11 bases. Germline assignment: CDR1 DFQATT and CDR2 SNEGSKA (reference sequence). V dropped 0 bases and J dropped 4; count of bases not matched to a gene: 4. The CDR3 runs to 15 residues. The CDR3 DNA follows: TGCAGTGCTAGAGAGGGGACAGGGGGTAGCTATGGCTACACCTTC. It codes for CSAREGTGGSYGYTF.

This chain joins TRBV20-1 and TRBJ1-2; tentatively, D is TRBD1 (5 bases). The CDR3 runs to 12 residues. The germline CDR1 and CDR2 sequences are DFQATT and SNEGSKA (reference sequence). Trimming took 4 bases from V and 6 from J, leaving 12 bases between them. The CDR3 coding sequence is TGCAGTGCTACCCGACAGAGGGATGGCTACACCTTC. This encodes CSATRQRDGYTF.

This clonotype was recorded many times. CDR3 in amino acids: CASSKPSSGNTIYF. The CDR3 DNA follows: TGTGCCAGCAGTAAACCCAGCTCTGGAAACACCATATATTTT. The genes are TRBV2 and TRBJ1-3; no clear D. The V and J ends lost 5 bases and 0 bases respectively, with 8 bases between them. The CDR3 is 14 residues long. The germline V gene encodes CDR1 SNHLY and CDR2 FYNNEI.

This clonotype has just a few counts. The chain combines TRBV2 with TRBJ1-4; the D is unclear. Deletions cut 6 bases from V and 8 bases from J, with 13 bases between. CDR1 is SNHLY, CDR2 FYNNEI, per germline. This CDR3 region has 13 residues. The CDR3 sequence is CASRLEQREKLFF. In DNA form, the CDR3 reads TGTGCCAGCAGACTGGAGCAGAGGGAAAAACTGTTTTTT.

This clonotype showed up just a few times. The rearrangement joins TRBV6-2 or TRBV6-3 to TRBJ2-1; D not certain. Deletions cut 2 bases from V and 9 bases from J, with 8 bases between. Germline CDR1 and CDR2: MNHEY and SVGEGT. This CDR3 region has 12 residues. CDR3 sequence: CASSYGRIEQFF. For the CDR3, the DNA is TGTGCCAGCAGTTACGGACGCATTGAGCAGTTCTTC.

This clonotype occurred a few times. The genes are TRBV9 and TRBJ2-1; 7 bases fit TRBD2. V was pared by 0 bases and J by 6 bases, with 6 bases of the junction left unmatched. Germline CDR1 and CDR2: SGDLS and YYNGEE. There are 15 residues in the CDR3. The CDR3 protein is CASSVAVGEGNEQFF. DNA for the CDR3: TGTGCCAGCAGCGTAGCAGTTGGGGAGGGCAATGAGCAGTTCTTC.

The DNA of the CDR3 is TGCAGTGCTCCCGAGGGCTTCGGGAATGAGCAGTTCTTC. Translation gives CSAPEGFGNEQFF. V gene TRBV20-1 combines with J gene TRBJ2-1, with D perhaps TRBD2 (5 bases). CDR3 length: 13 residues. The germline V gene has CDR1 DFQATT and CDR2 SNEGSKA (reference sequence). Trimming removed 5 bases from V and 7 bases from J, with 15 bases in between.

This chain connects TRBV20-1 to TRBJ1-2, with a weak D call TRBD1 (6 bases). V was shortened by 5 bases and J by 2 bases, with 18 bases between the two germline ends. Per germline, CDR1 DFQATT and CDR2 SNEGSKA (reference sequence). The CDR3 loop spans 15 amino acids. The CDR3 DNA is TGCAGTGCTCCCTACGCGCCGGGGGCGAACTATGGCTACACCTTC. This translates into CSAPYAPGANYGYTF.

The genes are TRBV7-9 and TRBJ1-1, with D hard to call. The CDR3 is made up of 15 amino acids. CDR1 and CDR2 (germline): SEHNR, FQNEAQ (reference sequence). Trimming left V 1 base short and J 5 bases short, with 14 bases between. CDR3 coding DNA: TGTGCCAGCAGCTTAGACAGAGTTCGACGGACTGAAGCTTTCTTT. Amino acids: CASSLDRVRRTEAFF.

The chain uses TRBV29-1 and TRBJ2-5; the D gene is possibly TRBD1 (6 bases). The germline gives CDR1 SQVTM, CDR2 ANQGSEA. The CDR3 has 12 amino acids. V was shortened by 6 bases and J by 3 bases, with 11 bases between the two germline ends. This CDR3 reads CSVKKGEETQYF. As DNA, the CDR3 is TGCAGCGTGAAAAAGGGGGAAGAGACCCAGTACTTC.

In this sample, this clonotype turned up once. The chain employs TRBV6-1 and TRBJ2-7, with a weak D call TRBD1 (6 bases). The CDR3 runs 14 residues. From germline, CDR1 is MNHNS and CDR2 SASEGT. Trimming removed 6 bases at V and 2 bases at J, with 14 bases between. CDR3 DNA: TGTGCCAGCAGCGTGACAGGACCCCCCTACGAGCAGTACTTC. This translates into CASSVTGPPYEQYF.

V and J are TRBV6-5 and TRBJ2-3; 7 positions match TRBD2. The germline gives CDR1 MNHEY, CDR2 SVGAGI. V gave up 2 bases and J gave up 3 bases; unmatched junction bases: 5. The CDR3 loop spans 15 amino acids. CDR3 sequence (DNA): TGTGCCAGCAGTTACGACGGGAGGCCTACAGATACGCAGTATTTT. This codes for CASSYDGRPTDTQYF.

The rearrangement joins TRBV5-1 to TRBJ2-2, with TRBD2 identical over 7 bases. V trimming: 9 bases; J trimming: 2 bases; junction bases outside the gene matches: 28. CDR1 SGHRS and CDR2 YFSETQ come from the germline V gene. The CDR3 sequence is 21 residues long. The CDR3 region has the DNA TGCGCCACTTCCTCAACTCAAGGGGTATTGTGGCTAGCGGCAAACACCGGGGAGCTGTTTTTT. Protein product: CATSSTQGVLWLAANTGELFF. The entire variable domain, with the rest obtained from reference TRBV5-1 and TRBJ2-2, is as follows: KAGVTQTPRYLIKTRGQQVTLSCSPISGHRSVSWYQQTPGQGLQFLFEYFSETQRNKGNFPGRFSGRQFSNSRSEMNVSTLELGDSALYLCATSSTQGVLWLAANTGELFFGEGSRLTVL.

This clonotype was seen a handful of times. V and J are TRBV2 and TRBJ1-1; unclear D gene. Germline V gives CDR1 SNHLY, CDR2 FYNNEI. The CDR3 is made up of 14 amino acids. The V and J ends lost 3 bases and 5 bases respectively, with 13 bases between them. The CDR3 protein is CASSDPVRGTEAFF. The CDR3 coding sequence is TGTGCCAGCAGTGATCCGGTCAGAGGGACTGAAGCTTTCTTT.

The V and J genes are TRBV20-1 and TRBJ1-4; possibly TRBD1 for D (5 bases). Germline V CDR1 and CDR2: DFQATT, SNEGSKA (reference sequence). The CDR3 has 13 amino acids. V lost 5 bases to trimming and J lost 7 bases, with 14 bases between them. For the CDR3, the DNA is TGCAGTGCTTCCGGGACCGATCTTGAAAAACTGTTTTTT. This codes for CSASGTDLEKLFF.

This clonotype has a handful of counts. The chain joins TRBV7-2 to TRBJ2-1; D is perhaps TRBD2 (5 bases). Trimming removed 2 bases at V and 8 bases at J, with 13 bases between. Per germline, CDR1 SGHTA and CDR2 FQGNSA. The CDR3 loop spans 14 amino acids. CDR3 coding DNA: TGTGCCAGCAGCTTACAGACGGGAAACGATGAGCAGTTCTTC. It encodes CASSLQTGNDEQFF.

The rearrangement joins TRBV29-1 to TRBJ1-3; D is unresolved. The germline V gene encodes CDR1 SQVTM and CDR2 ANQGSEA. V was pared by 4 bases and J by 8 bases, with 9 bases between. CDR3 length: 11 amino acids. The CDR3 here is CSVGAGHTIYF. CDR3 bases: TGCAGCGTTGGAGCTGGCCACACCATATATTTT.

CDR3: CASGLGDATDTQYF. Written as DNA, the CDR3 is TGTGCTAGTGGTTTGGGGGACGCCACAGATACGCAGTATTTT. The rearrangement uses TRBV12-5 and TRBJ2-3; D is possibly TRBD1 or TRBD2 (5 bases each). Per germline, CDR1 LGHNT and CDR2 FRNRAP. With 1 base removed from V and 2 bases from J, the gap between germline ends came to 7 bases. The CDR3 loop spans 14 amino acids.

This clonotype was counted many times. The rearrangement uses TRBV7-9 and TRBJ1-1; 9 bases line up with TRBD1. The CDR3 has 15 residues. After removal of 3 bases from V and 4 bases from J, the junction contained 6 bases not matched to a gene. CDR1 and CDR2 (germline): SEHNR, FQNEAQ (reference sequence). The chain's CDR3 is CASSFGTGPGTEAFF. DNA of the CDR3: TGTGCCAGCAGCTTCGGGACAGGGCCGGGCACTGAAGCTTTCTTT.

This clonotype was detected only a few times. V and J are TRBV6-5 and TRBJ2-1, with 11 bases aligning to TRBD1. CDR3 length equals 18 residues. The junction had 10 bases not matched to a gene; V was cut back by 1 base and J by 5 bases. Per germline, CDR1 MNHEY and CDR2 SVGAGI. CDR3 protein: CASSYWTGGSIPDNEQFF. CDR3 in DNA: TGTGCCAGCAGTTACTGGACAGGGGGCTCCATTCCGGACAATGAGCAGTTCTTC.

The chain recombines TRBV27 with TRBJ1-1; 7 bases are a match to TRBD1. The CDR3 has 12 amino acids. Germline V gene sequence: CDR1 MNHEY, CDR2 SMNVEV (reference sequence). Trimming removed 8 bases from V and 7 bases from J; junction bases left unmatched: 7. The CDR3 nucleotides are TGTGCCAGCCGACAGGGAGTTGATGAAGCTTTCTTT. Its protein product is CASRQGVDEAFF.

The chain combines TRBV7-8 with TRBJ2-2, with 7 bases fitting TRBD1. The junction had 11 bases not matched to a gene; V was cut back by 5 bases and J by 5 bases. CDR1 is SGHVS and CDR2 is FQNEAQ in the germline V gene. The CDR3 contains 16 residues. The CDR3 loop reads CASSLQGQFKTGELFF. CDR3 bases: TGTGCCAGCAGCCTTCAGGGACAGTTCAAGACCGGGGAGCTGTTTTTT.

The chain uses TRBV6-5 and TRBJ1-1; 9 bases are shared with TRBD1. The V gene end was trimmed by 0 bases and the J gene end by 12 bases; junction bases not matched to a gene: 8. CDR1 and CDR2 from the germline V gene are MNHEY and SVGAGI. The CDR3 totals 14 residues. CDR3 loop: CASSYSMGGQGSFF. Here the CDR3 DNA reads TGTGCCAGCAGTTACTCGATGGGGGGACAGGGTTCTTTCTTT.